The rows below give T cell receptor beta chains drawn from one sample of a study of blood T cells in healthy people across ages. TCRdb redid the calling of the 5' RACE reads with MiXCR, one entry per CDR3 protein. The top ten clones hold around 0.75% of a sample with more than 1,000,000 distinct CDR3 sequences, 20% to 25% of them seen once. This sample also appeared in a second study, on T cells of mothers and their children.

The material sequenced was blood. The origin of the receptors is a girl aged 2-9 years in good health. The CDR3 runs from the conserved cysteine through the conserved F or W. D genes are given only for firm matches. Clone sizes are given selectively: once, few, many, or a class where the clone is expanded.

12	.	TRBV29-1	few	TRBJ2-3	TGCAGCGTTGAACCCGAGTCAGATACGCAGTATTTT	CSVEPESDTQYF
13	.	TRBV29-1	few	TRBJ2-1	TGCAGCGCTCGGACACTAAGTTACAATGAGCAGTTCTTC	CSARTLSYNEQFF
14	.	TRBV20-1	.	TRBJ1-2	TGCAGTGCTAGAGATGACGGCCAACACTATGGCTACACCTTC	CSARDDGQHYGYTF
15	TRBD2	TRBV14	few	TRBJ2-5	TGTGCCAGCAGCCCGACTAGCGGTTGGCGGGAGACCCAGTACTTC	CASSPTSGWRETQYF
14	.	TRBV5-1	.	TRBJ1-2	TGCGCCAGCAGCTTGGGTGACAGAAACTATGGCTACACCTTC	CASSLGDRNYGYTF
17	TRBD1	TRBV12-5	few	TRBJ1-1	TGTGCTAGTGGTTTGGTCTTTCAGGGGGGAGTGAACACTGAAGCTTTCTTT	CASGLVFQGGVNTEAFF
13	TRBD1	TRBV10-3	.	TRBJ2-1	TGTGCCATCAAGGGACAGTCCTACAATGAGCAGTTCTTC	CAIKGQSYNEQFF
13	.	TRBV5-1	.	TRBJ2-3	TGCGCCAGCAGCCCTGTTATGACAGATACGCAGTATTTT	CASSPVMTDTQYF
11	.	TRBV2	few	TRBJ2-1	TGTGCCAGCCTTGTTATGAATGAGCAGTTCTTC	CASLVMNEQFF
15	TRBD1	TRBV12-3/TRBV12-4	.	TRBJ2-5	TGTGCCAGCAGTCCAATAAACAGGGGACGAGAGACCCAGTACTTC	CASSPINRGRETQYF
16	.	TRBV2	.	TRBJ2-2	TGTGCCATCCAAATAAGGGGGGGCGCGAACACCGGGGAGCTGTTTTTT	CAIQIRGGANTGELFF
16	.	TRBV5-1	.	TRBJ2-5	TGCGCCAGCAGCCCCAGCCCTGCAGGGAGCCCAGAGACCCAGTACTTC	CASSPSPAGSPETQYF
17	.	TRBV11-2	.	TRBJ1-4	TGTGCCAGCAGCTTAGATCAGGGACCTCTCTTTAATGAAAAACTGTTTTTT	CASSLDQGPLFNEKLFF
14	.	TRBV6-1	.	TRBJ2-7	TGTGCCAGCAGTGAAATCGGGACCTTCTACGAGCAGTACTTC	CASSEIGTFYEQYF
13	TRBD2	TRBV29-1	few	TRBJ2-4	TGCAGCGGGGTTGGGACTACGGAAAACATTCAGTACTTC	CSGVGTTENIQYF
14	TRBD2	TRBV2	.	TRBJ2-7	TGTGCCAGCGGGAGGACTAGCGGGAGTTACGAGCAGTACTTC	CASGRTSGSYEQYF
14	.	TRBV29-1	.	TRBJ1-1	TGCAGCGCCCTGGACAGCTTGATGAACACTGAAGCTTTCTTT	CSALDSLMNTEAFF
13	.	TRBV18	.	TRBJ1-5	TGTGCCAGCTCGGCGGACGTCAATCAGCCCCAGCATTTT	CASSADVNQPQHF
17	.	TRBV20-1	.	TRBJ2-4	TGCAGTGCTAGGCCCCCCCCCCATAAACCAGTGAAAAACATTCAGTACTTC	CSARPPPHKPVKNIQYF
16	.	TRBV7-6	few	TRBJ1-6	TGTGCCAGCAGCGACGGAAGGACAGACCTGAATTCACCCCTCCACTTT	CASSDGRTDLNSPLHF
12	.	TRBV12-3/TRBV12-4	.	TRBJ1-4	TGTGCCAGCAGTCAGGAGAATGAAAAACTGTTTTTT	CASSQENEKLFF
12	.	TRBV20-1	once	TRBJ1-2	TGCAGTGCTACGGGGCAGTCCTATGGCTACACCTTC	CSATGQSYGYTF